A single T cell receptor beta chain is shown here with its context. The data originate from a study of cytotoxic CD8 clonotypes in ibrutinib-treated CLL. With 10 bases removed from V and 6 bases from J, the gap between germline ends came to 10 bases. The germline CDR1 and CDR2 sequences are SEHNR and FQNEAQ (reference sequence). This CDR3 has 10 residues. The protocol was immunoSEQ multiplex PCR, while the TCRdb copy is restricted to in-frame clones and leaves out a portion. The table has roughly 160,000 clones, roughly 80% seen once. The source was PBMCs, collected after 24 months of ibrutinib treatment. The receptor was isolated from a human donor with chronic lymphocytic leukemia. The rearrangement joins TRBV7-9 to TRBJ2-7; no definite D call. In DNA form, the CDR3 reads TGTGCCACCGGAGAAGGCGAGCAGTACTTC. Its translation: CATGEGEQYF.